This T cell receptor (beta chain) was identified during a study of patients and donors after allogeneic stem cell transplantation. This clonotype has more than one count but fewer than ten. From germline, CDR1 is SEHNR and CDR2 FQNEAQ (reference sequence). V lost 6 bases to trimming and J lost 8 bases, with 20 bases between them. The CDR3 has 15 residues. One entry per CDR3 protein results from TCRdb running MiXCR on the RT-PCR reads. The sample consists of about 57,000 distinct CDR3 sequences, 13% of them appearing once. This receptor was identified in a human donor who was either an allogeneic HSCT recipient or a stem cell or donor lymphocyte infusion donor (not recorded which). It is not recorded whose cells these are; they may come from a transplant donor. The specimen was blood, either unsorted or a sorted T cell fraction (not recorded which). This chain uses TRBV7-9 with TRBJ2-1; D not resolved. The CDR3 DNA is TGTGCCAGCAGTTCTCTTCCTCGACCAAGCGATGAGCAGTTCTTC. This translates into CASSSLPRPSDEQFF.